Listed below are T cell receptor beta chains from one sample, sequenced in a study of blood T cell repertoires in COVID-19. The data were produced by immunoSEQ multiplex PCR, yet TCRdb's version contains in-frame clones alone and is incomplete. The data contain around 150,000 clones, around 87% of them seen just once; the ten biggest clones take up around 4%. The sequenced sample was peripheral blood. The receptor set was obtained from a woman aged 55-69 years with active or convalescent COVID-19. Both conserved end residues are part of each CDR3. The order of the fields is clone size, J gene, D gene, V gene, CDR3 length, CDR3 protein, CDR3 DNA. The D gene is left open where the match is weak. The size of a clone is reported for some rows only, either as once, few or many, or as a class for expanded clones.

>few|TRBJ1-6|.|TRBV5-4|14
CASSDSSYNSPLHF
TGTGCCAGCAGCGACAGCTCCTATAATTCACCCCTCCACTTT
>.|TRBJ1-2|.|TRBV23-1|11
CASSYRVGYTF
TGCGCCAGCAGTTACAGGGTCGGCTACACCTTC
>.|TRBJ2-1|.|TRBV6-2/TRBV6-3|14
CASSQTTHWNEQFF
TGTGCCAGCAGTCAAACGACACATTGGAATGAGCAGTTCTTC
>.|TRBJ2-5|TRBD1|TRBV19|15
CASSIHPDRVKTQYF
TGTGCCAGTAGTATTCACCCCGACAGGGTAAAGACCCAGTACTTC
>.|TRBJ1-2|TRBD1|TRBV10-3|13
CAISMGQQEIVTF
TGTGCCATCAGCATGGGACAGCAAGAAATCGTGACCTTC
>.|TRBJ1-4|.|TRBV19|15
CASREVGTPNEKLFF
TGTGCCAGTAGGGAGGTGGGGACACCTAATGAAAAACTGTTTTTT
>.|TRBJ1-2|TRBD1|TRBV4-1|14
CASSQIDRGDGYTF
TGCGCCAGCAGCCAGATCGACAGGGGAGACGGCTACACCTTC
>.|TRBJ1-4|.|TRBV7-8|16
CASSSTADRFNEKLFF
TGTGCCAGCAGCTCGACGGCTGACAGATTTAATGAAAAACTGTTTTTT
>.|TRBJ2-5|TRBD2|TRBV6-5|12
CASSSSGGTQYF
TGTGCCAGCAGCTCTAGCGGGGGGACCCAGTACTTC
>.|TRBJ1-4|.|TRBV30|13
CAWEAVEDEKLFF
TGTGCTTGGGAGGCGGTTGAGGATGAAAAACTGTTTTTT
>.|TRBJ1-2|TRBD1|TRBV18|13
CASSPGTGVGYTF
TGTGCCAGCTCCCCCGGGACAGGGGTCGGCTACACCTTC
>.|TRBJ2-2|TRBD1|TRBV5-4|16
CASSPGQGARGGELFF
TGTGCCAGCAGCCCCGGACAGGGGGCGCGAGGCGGGGAGCTGTTTTTT
>few|TRBJ2-3|.|TRBV4-1|15
CASSQANGVTDTQYF
TGCGCCAGCAGCCAAGCAAACGGGGTCACAGATACGCAGTATTTT
>.|TRBJ2-5|TRBD2|TRBV18|15
CASSLSGTSGRTQYF
TGTGCCAGCTCACTGTCCGGGACTAGCGGCCGTACCCAGTACTTC
>few|TRBJ1-4|TRBD1|TRBV6-1|16
CASSEARQGQGEKLFF
TGTGCCAGCAGTGAAGCGAGACAGGGACAGGGTGAAAAACTGTTTTTT
>.|TRBJ2-3|TRBD2|TRBV18|19
CASSQRTSGGQEGTDTQYF
TGTGCCAGCTCACAGAGGACTAGCGGGGGACAAGAGGGCACAGATACGCAGTATTTT
>.|TRBJ1-2|TRBD1|TRBV5-6|16
CASSSTGTGGADGYTF
TGTGCCAGCAGTAGCACCGGGACAGGGGGCGCGGATGGCTACACCTTC
>.|TRBJ2-1|.|TRBV3-1/TRBV3-2|12
CASSHSYNEQFF
TGTGCCAGCAGCCATTCATACAATGAGCAGTTCTTC
>.|TRBJ2-1|TRBD1|TRBV10-3|13
CAMSDRGNNEQFF
TGTGCCATGTCGGACAGGGGGAACAATGAGCAGTTCTTC
>.|TRBJ1-2|TRBD1|TRBV12-3/TRBV12-4|13
CASSFRTGGGYTF
TGTGCCAGCAGTTTCCGGACAGGGGGTGGCTACACCTTC
>.|TRBJ2-3|TRBD2|TRBV11-2|16
CASSLDRRGGFDTQYF
TGTGCCAGCAGCTTAGATAGGCGGGGGGGCTTTGATACGCAGTATTTT
>.|TRBJ2-7|TRBD1|TRBV2|17
CASSPNLPQGATYEQYF
TGTGCCAGCAGCCCCAATCTGCCCCAGGGGGCAACCTACGAGCAGTACTTC